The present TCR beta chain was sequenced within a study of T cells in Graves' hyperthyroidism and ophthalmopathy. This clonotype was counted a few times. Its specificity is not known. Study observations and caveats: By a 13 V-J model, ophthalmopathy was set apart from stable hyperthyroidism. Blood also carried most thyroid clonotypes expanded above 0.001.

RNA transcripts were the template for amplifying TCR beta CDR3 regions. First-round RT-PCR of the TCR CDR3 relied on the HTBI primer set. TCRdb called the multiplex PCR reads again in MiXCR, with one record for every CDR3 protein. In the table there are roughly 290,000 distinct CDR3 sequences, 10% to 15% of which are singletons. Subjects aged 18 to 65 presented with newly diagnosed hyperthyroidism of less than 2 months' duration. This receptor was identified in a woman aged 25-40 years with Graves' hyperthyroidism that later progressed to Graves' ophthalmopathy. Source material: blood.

The CDR3 sequence is CASSPQRELEVSNQPQHF. The CDR3 DNA sequence: TGTGCCAGCAGCCCTCAGAGGGAACTGGAAGTGAGCAATCAGCCCCAGCATTTT. The chain employs TRBV9 and TRBJ1-5; the D is unclear. CDR1 is SGDLS and CDR2 is YYNGEE in the germline V gene. The CDR3 has 18 amino acids. The ends were cut back, 4 bases at V and 1 base at J, with 21 bases in the middle.